This T cell receptor (beta chain) derives from a study of spatial heterogeneity in lung cancer. Study at large: The cohort: under 80 early-stage, untreated non-small cell lung cancer patients. More than eight raw reads, on average, carried each unique TCR and UMI combination. Where available, sequencing covered follow-up PBMC samples, taken at a median of around two years after resection.

Trimming pared 6 bases from V and 1 base from J, leaving 12 bases between. This CDR3 has 13 residues. Per the germline V gene, CDR1 is DFQATT and CDR2 is SNEGSKA (reference sequence). TCRdb fed the 5' RACE reads into MiXCR, producing one record per CDR3 protein. Among approximately 12,000 distinct CDR3 sequences listed, 10% were seen once. Time point indicated: blood at routine non-recurrence follow-up after resection. TCRs were sequenced from unsorted whole RNA of tumor, nontumor lung or PBMC. The sample consisted of PBMCs, taken at follow-up. The clonotype originates from a female donor with early-stage non-small cell lung cancer. This chain connects TRBV20-1 to TRBJ1-1, with D uncertain. The CDR3 DNA sequence: TGCAGTGCACGGACCGCAAGGAACACTGAAGCTTTCTTT. Encoded protein: CSARTARNTEAFF.